Each of the 23 T cell receptor beta chains below was sequenced from the same sample in a study of blood T cell repertoires in COVID-19. The table came from immunoSEQ multiplex PCR; TCRdb's copy has only in-frame clones and leaves some out. The data contain 350,000 to 400,000 clones, roughly nine tenths of them singletons. Sequenced material: peripheral blood. Receptors were obtained from a woman aged 25 to 39 with COVID-19, enrolled during active disease.

The chain uses TRBV12-5 and TRBJ1-1; D gene uncertain. The CDR3 has 11 amino acids. CDR1 LGHNT and CDR2 FRNRAP come from the germline V gene. V lost 8 bases, J lost 6 bases, and 10 bases lay in between. The CDR3 loop reads CASSGSAEAFF. The CDR3 DNA reads TGTGCTAGTTCGGGGAGCGCTGAAGCTTTCTTT.

The chain uses TRBV9 and TRBJ2-3; maybe TRBD2 (6 bases). The CDR3 is made up of 17 amino acids. V lost 3 bases to trimming and J lost 3 bases, with 20 bases between them. Germline-derived CDR1 and CDR2 are SGDLS and YYNGEE. CDR3 region: CASSAGVLALGTDTQYF. The CDR3 nucleotides read TGTGCCAGCAGCGCGGGAGTACTAGCCCTTGGGACAGATACGCAGTATTTT. Drawing the rest from reference TRBV9 and TRBJ2-3, the complete variable domain is DSGVTQTPKHLITATGQRVTLRCSPRSGDLSVYWYQQSLDQGLQFLIQYYNGEERAKGNILERFSAQQFPDLHSELNLSSLELGDSALYFCASSAGVLALGTDTQYFGPGTRLTVL.

The chain combines TRBV12-3 or TRBV12-4 with TRBJ1-2; D is unclear. The germline V and J ends were trimmed by 6 bases and 12 bases, with 17 bases remaining between them. The CDR3 is 12 amino acids. Written as DNA, the CDR3 is TGTGCCAGCAGATCAGGACGGGAGAGCAACACCTTC. Translation gives CASRSGRESNTF.

This clone was picked up one time. This sequence joins TRBV9 and TRBJ2-1; a weak D match, TRBD2 (5 bases). Trimming left V 3 bases short and J 5 bases short, with 15 bases between. The CDR3 length is 15 residues. Per germline, CDR1 SGDLS and CDR2 YYNGEE. The CDR3 is CASSGATSGNNEQFF. DNA for the CDR3: TGTGCCAGCAGCGGGGCAACTAGTGGGAACAATGAGCAGTTCTTC.

This sequence joins TRBV7-2 and TRBJ2-3; 8 bases match TRBD2. Germline V lookup: CDR1 SGHTA, CDR2 FQGNSA. V lost 1 base to trimming and J lost 0 bases; unmatched junction nucleotides: 9. There are 18 residues in the CDR3. The CDR3 coding sequence is TGTGCCAGCAGCTTAGTGGCGGTCCAGCGGGGGAGCACAGATACGCAGTATTTT. This sequence encodes CASSLVAVQRGSTDTQYF.

The V gene is TRBV11-3, the J gene TRBJ2-7; D unclear. In germline, CDR1 is SGHNT, CDR2 YENEEA. The CDR3 spans 13 residues. The V gene lost 2 bases and the J gene lost 6 bases, with 11 bases spanning the gap. The DNA for the CDR3 is TGTGCCAGCAGCTTACTATACCCTTCCGAGCAGTACGTC. Translated, it gives CASSLLYPSEQYV.

Of note for this clone: Other DNA sequences in the sample encode the same CDR3. The chain recombines TRBV6-5 with TRBJ1-1, with D possibly being TRBD1 (6 bases). Germline V gene data show CDR1 as MNHEY and CDR2 as SVGAGI. V was pared by 0 bases and J by 4 bases, with 9 bases between. CDR3 length: 14 amino acids. CDR3 nucleotide sequence: TGTGCCAGCAGTTACTCGGGCAGGGGCACTGAAGCTTTCTTT. As protein: CASSYSGRGTEAFF.

The gene calls are TRBV12-5 and TRBJ1-1; TRBD1 might be the D (5 bases). The CDR3 is 17 amino acids. Germline CDR1 is LGHNT and CDR2 is FRNRAP. V lost 4 bases, J lost 3 bases, and 21 bases lay in between. The CDR3 sequence: CASGSDHYPGDDTEAFF. The CDR3 DNA reads as TGTGCTAGTGGTTCCGACCATTATCCGGGGGATGACACTGAAGCTTTCTTT.

V gene TRBV19 combines with J gene TRBJ2-3; D gene uncertain. Trimming left V 3 bases short and J 1 base short, with 8 bases between. From germline, CDR1 is LNHDA and CDR2 SQIVND (reference sequence). The CDR3 spans 14 residues. CDR3 bases: TGTGCCAGTAGTATTGGAGTGCGCACAGATACGCAGTATTTT. Protein product: CASSIGVRTDTQYF.

The chain links TRBV28 to TRBJ1-2, with TRBD1 matching 9 bases. V shed 8 bases and J 2 bases; nucleotides not matched to a gene: 6. This CDR3 spans 14 amino acids. Germline assignment: CDR1 MDHEN and CDR2 SYDVKM. The CDR3 DNA reads as TGTGCCAGCCGCTCCGGGACAGGGAACTATGGCTACACCTTC. This gives the protein CASRSGTGNYGYTF.

The chain recombines TRBV6-5 with TRBJ1-1, with unresolved D. The CDR3 is made up of 15 amino acids. The V gene's germline CDR1 is MNHEY and CDR2 SVGAGI. The ends were cut back, 2 bases at V and 0 bases at J, with 10 bases in the middle. The CDR3 coding sequence is TGTGCCAGCAGTTACAGTGCAGGCTTGAACACTGAAGCTTTCTTT. Residues: CASSYSAGLNTEAFF.

The chain uses TRBV6-5 and TRBJ2-5; the D gene is possibly TRBD2 (6 bases). In germline, CDR1 is MNHEY, CDR2 SVGAGI. Trimming cost V 6 bases and J 4 bases, with 12 bases left between them. The CDR3 runs 13 residues. Here the CDR3 reads CASSEGLSETQYF. The DNA of the CDR3 is TGTGCCAGCAGCGAGGGACTTTCAGAGACCCAGTACTTC.

The chain joins TRBV7-2 to TRBJ2-6; TRBD1 agrees at 7 bases. V gave up 5 bases and J gave up 0 bases; unmatched junction bases: 7. The CDR3 spans 17 residues. Germline loops: CDR1 SGHTA, CDR2 FQGNSA. In DNA form, the CDR3 reads TGTGCCAGCAGCCCCCAAGGGGGCGTCTCTGGGGCCAACGTCCTGACTTTC. Its protein product is CASSPQGGVSGANVLTF.

The count of this clone is one. The chain carries TRBV5-6 and TRBJ2-7, with 9 bases matching TRBD1. Germline lookup yields CDR1 SGHDT and CDR2 YYEEEE. Trimming at V came to 3 bases and at J to 3 bases, leaving 7 bases not matched to a gene. CDR3 size: 15 residues. CDR3 DNA sequence: TGTGCCAGCAGCTCCTCCGGGACAGGGAGCTACGAGCAGTACTTC. Its protein is CASSSSGTGSYEQYF.

V usage is TRBV6-5 and J usage is TRBJ1-1; 8 positions match TRBD1. The CDR3 is 14 residues long. V was pared by 6 bases and J by 0 bases, with 3 bases of the junction left unmatched. Looked up from germline, CDR1 is MNHEY and CDR2 is SVGAGI. The CDR3 reads CASRSGQVNTEAFF. Here the CDR3 DNA reads TGTGCCAGCAGGTCGGGACAGGTGAACACTGAAGCTTTCTTT.

J is TRBJ2-5 and V is TRBV5-1, with 8 bases matching TRBD1. CDR3 length equals 14 residues. Germline trimming cut 3 bases from V and 5 bases from J; bases unmatched to any gene: 6. From germline, CDR1 is SGHRS and CDR2 YFSETQ. The CDR3: CASSYGQGRETQYF. CDR3 DNA: TGCGCCAGCAGCTATGGACAGGGACGGGAGACCCAGTACTTC.

V gene TRBV30 combines with J gene TRBJ1-1; a possible D gene is TRBD1 (5 bases). V was trimmed by 0 bases and J by 4 bases, leaving 9 bases between them. Germline CDR1 is GTSNPN and CDR2 is SVGIG (reference sequence). The CDR3 runs 13 residues. CDR3 nucleotide sequence: TGTGCCTGGAGTGTACAAGGGGCCACTGAAGCTTTCTTT. It is translated as CAWSVQGATEAFF. Together with reference TRBV30 and TRBJ1-1, the CDR3 gives the full variable domain: SQTIHQWPATLVQPVGSPLSLECTVEGTSNPNLYWYRQAAGRGLQLLFYSVGIGQISSEVPQNLSASRPQDRQFILSSKKLLLSDSGFYLCAWSVQGATEAFFGQGTRLTVV.

The chain recombines TRBV11-3 with TRBJ2-3; D is unclear. Germline V CDR1 and CDR2: SGHNT, YENEEA. The V and J ends lost 4 bases and 7 bases respectively, with 21 bases between them. The CDR3 runs to 16 residues. The CDR3 loop reads CASSSPPGLVSHTQYF. The CDR3 DNA sequence: TGTGCCAGCAGCTCCCCCCCCGGGTTGGTCTCACATACGCAGTATTTT. Full variable domain (remainder filled in from reference TRBV11-3 and TRBJ2-3): EAGVVQSPRYKIIEKKQPVAFWCNPISGHNTLYWYLQNLGQGPELLIRYENEEAVDDSQLPKDRFSAERLKGVDSTLKIQPAELGDSAVYLCASSSPPGLVSHTQYFGPGTRLTVL.

The chain is built from TRBV7-2 and TRBJ2-2, with 8 bases matching TRBD2. Germline lookup yields CDR1 SGHTA and CDR2 FQGNSA. Losses at the gene ends were 3 bases for V and 5 bases for J; bases not matched to a gene: 8. The CDR3 loop spans 16 amino acids. The CDR3 reads CASSFSGLVGTGELFF. As DNA, the CDR3 is TGTGCCAGCAGCTTTTCGGGACTAGTAGGAACCGGGGAGCTGTTTTTT.

The J gene is TRBJ1-2, the V gene TRBV4-1; D call uncertain. V was clipped by 0 bases and J by 3 bases, with 14 bases between them. Germline loops: CDR1 MGHRA, CDR2 YSYEKL. There are 16 residues in the CDR3. In nucleotides, the CDR3 is TGCGCCAGCAGCCAAGAAAGGAGAAGGCTCGACTATGGCTACACCTTC. This sequence encodes CASSQERRRLDYGYTF.

The chain is built from TRBV7-9 and TRBJ1-4, with a weak D call TRBD1 (5 bases). Trimming pared 1 base from V and 8 bases from J, leaving 17 bases between. CDR1 and CDR2 from the germline V gene are SEHNR and FQNEAQ (reference sequence). The CDR3 is made up of 16 amino acids. CDR3 DNA: TGTGCCAGCAGCTTAGGGGGCCCTTCAATTCGGGAAAAACTGTTTTTT. This gives the protein CASSLGGPSIREKLFF.

The rearrangement uses TRBV6-6 and TRBJ1-5; maybe TRBD1 (5 bases). There are 16 residues in the CDR3. CDR1 MNHNY and CDR2 SVGAGI come from the germline V gene (reference sequence). V gave up 6 bases and J gave up 3 bases, with 18 bases separating them. The CDR3 loop reads CASSTPLGGSNQPQHF. CDR3 sequence (DNA): TGTGCCAGCAGCACGCCCCTGGGGGGATCCAATCAGCCCCAGCATTTT.

CDR3 amino acids: CASSDQSGLAGASTDTQYF. In DNA form, the CDR3 reads TGTGCCAGCAGTGACCAATCGGGACTAGCGGGGGCTAGCACAGATACGCAGTATTTT. This chain uses TRBV6-1 with TRBJ2-3; 14 nucleotides match TRBD2. CDR1 MNHNS and CDR2 SASEGT come from the germline V gene. V shed 3 bases and J 0 bases; nucleotides not matched to a gene: 8. The length of the CDR3 is 19 residues.